A selection of T cell receptor beta chains follows, all from one sample in a study of blood T cell repertoires in COVID-19. The data were produced by immunoSEQ multiplex PCR, yet TCRdb's version contains in-frame clones alone and is incomplete. The sample records about 110,000 clones, about 90% being singletons. Sequenced: peripheral blood. The receptors stem from a human donor in a cohort sampled during active COVID-19. CDR3s include the opening cysteine and the closing phenylalanine or tryptophan. Each record gives: J gene, V gene, clone size, D gene, CDR3 DNA, CDR3 protein. A D gene is named only where the DNA matches it firmly. Expanded clones are given a class, and other clones once, few, many or no size at all.

TRBJ2-3 | TRBV7-2 | NA | NA | TGTGCCAGCAGCTTAGCGGGAGGAACAGATACGCAGTATTTT | CASSLAGGTDTQYF
TRBJ2-5 | TRBV18 | NA | NA | TGTGCCAGCTCATCGACAGGGACTGAAGAGACCCAGTACTTC | CASSSTGTEETQYF
TRBJ2-7 | TRBV10-3 | once | TRBD1 | TGTGCCATCAGTGAGCCAACAAATTTACCGGGACAGGGTATCGGTGGCCTCTACGAGCAGTACTTC | CAISEPTNLPGQGIGGLYEQYF
TRBJ1-2 | TRBV3-1/TRBV3-2 | NA | NA | TGTGCCAGCAGCCAAGAGATCGGGGGCTACACCTTC | CASSQEIGGYTF
TRBJ1-1 | TRBV6-2/TRBV6-3 | NA | NA | TGTGCCAGCAGCCGGCCCTGGACAGCCATTGAAGCTTTCTTT | CASSRPWTAIEAFF
TRBJ2-7 | TRBV19 | NA | NA | TGTGCCAGTAGTAATGAACTGGGACACCTCTACGAGCAGTACTTC | CASSNELGHLYEQYF
TRBJ1-1 | TRBV28 | NA | TRBD1 | TGTGCCAGCAGTTTAGACAGGGGGCCGACTGAAGCTTTCTTT | CASSLDRGPTEAFF
TRBJ2-3 | TRBV4-1 | NA | NA | TGCGCCAGCAGCCAAGATGATAAGCGGATCAGCACAGATACGCAGTATTTT | CASSQDDKRISTDTQYF
TRBJ2-3 | TRBV4-1 | NA | TRBD1 | TGCGCCAGCAGCCAAGAGGGGGACAGGGGCACAGATACGCAGTATTTT | CASSQEGDRGTDTQYF
TRBJ2-7 | TRBV2 | NA | NA | TGTGCCAGCAGTCCGAGCCTTAGGGGGAGACAGCAGTACTTC | CASSPSLRGRQQYF
TRBJ1-2 | TRBV5-8 | NA | NA | TGTGCCAGCAGCTTGGGAGGGTTGGACGGTCCATATGGCTACACCTTC | CASSLGGLDGPYGYTF
TRBJ2-5 | TRBV7-2 | NA | NA | TGTGCCAGCAGCTTAGGACGGCCAGGTTCTTACCAAGAGACCCAGTACTTC | CASSLGRPGSYQETQYF
TRBJ2-5 | TRBV12-3/TRBV12-4 | NA | NA | TGTGCCAGCAGTCCACAGTTTGGGGAGACCCAGTACTTC | CASSPQFGETQYF
TRBJ1-2 | TRBV5-1 | medium-sized | NA | TGCGCCAGCAGCTTGGGCTCCGGGAATGGCTACACCTTC | CASSLGSGNGYTF
TRBJ1-5 | TRBV21-1 | NA | NA | TGTGCCAGCAGCAAAAAAATGACAGTCCCGGGCCAGCCCCAGCATTTT | CASSKKMTVPGQPQHF
TRBJ2-7 | TRBV6-5 | NA | NA | TGTGCCAGCGAGCCTACGACAGGTTCCTCCTACGAGCAGTACTTC | CASEPTTGSSYEQYF
TRBJ2-5 | TRBV11-2 | NA | NA | TGTGCCAGCAGCCCGAGGCGGTGGGAGACCCAGTACTTC | CASSPRRWETQYF
TRBJ1-4 | TRBV6-2/TRBV6-3 | NA | NA | TGTGCCAGCAGTTCCCCGGAACTCCAGAGCCTAGATGAAAAACTGTTTTTT | CASSSPELQSLDEKLFF
TRBJ2-5 | TRBV5-4 | NA | TRBD2 | TGTGCCAGCAGCTTGGGGTTGCTTAGCGGGAGGGGCGGAGAGACCCAGTACTTC | CASSLGLLSGRGGETQYF
TRBJ1-5 | TRBV5-1 | NA | TRBD1 | TGCGCCAGCAGCTTGGACAGGGGGGTCGGTCAGCCCCAGCATTTT | CASSLDRGVGQPQHF